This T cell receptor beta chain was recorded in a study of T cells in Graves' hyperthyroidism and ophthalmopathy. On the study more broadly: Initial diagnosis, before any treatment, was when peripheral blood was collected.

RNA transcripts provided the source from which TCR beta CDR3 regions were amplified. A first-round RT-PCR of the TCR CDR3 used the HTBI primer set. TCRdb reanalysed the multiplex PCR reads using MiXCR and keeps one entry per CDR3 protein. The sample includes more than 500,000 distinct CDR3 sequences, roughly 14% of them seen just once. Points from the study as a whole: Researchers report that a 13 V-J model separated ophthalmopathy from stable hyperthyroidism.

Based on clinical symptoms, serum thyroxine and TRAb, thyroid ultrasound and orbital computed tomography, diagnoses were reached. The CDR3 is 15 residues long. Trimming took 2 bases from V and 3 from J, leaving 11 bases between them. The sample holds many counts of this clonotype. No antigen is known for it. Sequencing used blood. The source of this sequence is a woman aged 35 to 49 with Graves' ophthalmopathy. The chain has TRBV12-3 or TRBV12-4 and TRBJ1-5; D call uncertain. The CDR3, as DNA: TGTGCCAGCAGTTTATGGGCAGTCCCCAATCAGCCCCAGCATTTT. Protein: CASSLWAVPNQPQHF.